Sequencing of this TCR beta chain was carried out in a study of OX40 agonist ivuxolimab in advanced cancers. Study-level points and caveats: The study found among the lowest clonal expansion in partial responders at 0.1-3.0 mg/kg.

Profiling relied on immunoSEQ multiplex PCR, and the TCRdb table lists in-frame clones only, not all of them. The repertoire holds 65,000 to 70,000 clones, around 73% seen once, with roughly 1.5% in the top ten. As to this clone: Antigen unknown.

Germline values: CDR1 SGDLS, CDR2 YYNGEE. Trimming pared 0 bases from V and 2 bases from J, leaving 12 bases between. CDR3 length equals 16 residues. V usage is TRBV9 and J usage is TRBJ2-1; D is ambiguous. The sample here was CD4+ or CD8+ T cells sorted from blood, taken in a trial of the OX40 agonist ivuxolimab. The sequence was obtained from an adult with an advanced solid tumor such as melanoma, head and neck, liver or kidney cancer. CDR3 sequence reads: CASSVGTTYPYNEQFF. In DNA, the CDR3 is TGTGCCAGCAGCGTAGGTACCACATATCCCTACAATGAGCAGTTCTTC.